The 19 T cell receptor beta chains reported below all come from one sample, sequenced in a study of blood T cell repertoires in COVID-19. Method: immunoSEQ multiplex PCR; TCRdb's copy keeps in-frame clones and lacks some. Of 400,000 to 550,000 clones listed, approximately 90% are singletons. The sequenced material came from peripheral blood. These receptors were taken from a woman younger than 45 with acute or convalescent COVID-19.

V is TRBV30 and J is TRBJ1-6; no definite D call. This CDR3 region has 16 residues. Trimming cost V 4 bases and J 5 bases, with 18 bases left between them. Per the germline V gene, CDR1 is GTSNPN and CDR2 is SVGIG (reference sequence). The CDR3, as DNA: TGTGCCTGGACCCTCGCGGGGTCCAAAGATAATTCACCCCTCCACTTT. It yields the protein CAWTLAGSKDNSPLHF.

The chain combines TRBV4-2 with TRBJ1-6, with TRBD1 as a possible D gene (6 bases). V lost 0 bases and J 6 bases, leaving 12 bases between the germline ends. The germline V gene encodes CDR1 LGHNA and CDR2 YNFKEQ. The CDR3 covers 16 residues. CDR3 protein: CASSQDNGTPNSPLHF. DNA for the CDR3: TGTGCCAGCAGCCAAGATAACGGGACACCTAATTCACCCCTCCACTTT.

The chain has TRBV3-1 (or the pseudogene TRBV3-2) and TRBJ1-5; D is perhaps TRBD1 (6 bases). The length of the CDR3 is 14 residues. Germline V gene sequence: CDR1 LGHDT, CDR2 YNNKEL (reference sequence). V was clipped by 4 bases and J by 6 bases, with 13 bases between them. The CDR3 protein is CASSLSGESQPQHF. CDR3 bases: TGTGCCAGCAGCCTATCAGGGGAAAGTCAGCCCCAGCATTTT.

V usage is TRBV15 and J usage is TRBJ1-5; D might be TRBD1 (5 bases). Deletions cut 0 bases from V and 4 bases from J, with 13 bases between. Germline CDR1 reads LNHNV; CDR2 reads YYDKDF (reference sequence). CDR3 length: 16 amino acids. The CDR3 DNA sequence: TGTGCCACCAGCAGAGATTTTTCCGGGGGGAATCAGCCCCAGCATTTT. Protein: CATSRDFSGGNQPQHF.

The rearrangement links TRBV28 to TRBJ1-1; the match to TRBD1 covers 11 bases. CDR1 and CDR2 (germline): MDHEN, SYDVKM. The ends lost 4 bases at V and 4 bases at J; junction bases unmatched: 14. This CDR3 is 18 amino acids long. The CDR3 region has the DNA TGTGCCAGCAGTTCGAGGACAGGGGGCGGATACAGGGTCACTGAAGCTTTCTTT. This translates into CASSSRTGGGYRVTEAFF.

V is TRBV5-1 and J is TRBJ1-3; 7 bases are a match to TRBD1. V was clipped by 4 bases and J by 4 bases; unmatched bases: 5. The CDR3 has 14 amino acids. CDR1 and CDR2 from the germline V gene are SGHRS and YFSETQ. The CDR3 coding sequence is TGCGCCAGCAGCCCAACAGGGGAGGGAAACACCATATATTTT. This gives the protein CASSPTGEGNTIYF.

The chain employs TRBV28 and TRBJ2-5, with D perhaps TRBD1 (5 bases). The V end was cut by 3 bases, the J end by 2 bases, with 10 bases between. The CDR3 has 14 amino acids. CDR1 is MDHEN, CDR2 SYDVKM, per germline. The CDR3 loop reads CASSFQGYQETQYF. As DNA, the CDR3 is TGTGCCAGCAGTTTCCAGGGATATCAAGAGACCCAGTACTTC.

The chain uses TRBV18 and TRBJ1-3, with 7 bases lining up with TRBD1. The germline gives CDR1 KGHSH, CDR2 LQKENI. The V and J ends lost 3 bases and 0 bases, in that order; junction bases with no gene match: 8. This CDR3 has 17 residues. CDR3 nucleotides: TGTGCCAGCTCACCGGGACAGCTCGGGAGCTCTGGAAACACCATATATTTT. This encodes CASSPGQLGSSGNTIYF.

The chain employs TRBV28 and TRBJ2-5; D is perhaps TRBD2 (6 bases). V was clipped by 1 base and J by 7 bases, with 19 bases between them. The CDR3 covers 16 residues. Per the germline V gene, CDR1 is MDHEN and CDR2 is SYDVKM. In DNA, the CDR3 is TGTGCCAGCAGTTTATTACAAAAAGTCTCCGGGGGGACCCAGTACTTC. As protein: CASSLLQKVSGGTQYF.

CDR3 amino acids: CASSEVRDEKLFF. CDR3 in DNA: TGTGCCAGCAGTGAAGTGAGAGATGAAAAACTGTTTTTT. The chain links TRBV2 to TRBJ1-4; D is undetermined. V lost 1 base, J lost 6 bases, and 6 bases lay in between. CDR1 and CDR2 (germline): SNHLY, FYNNEI. The CDR3 consists of 13 residues.

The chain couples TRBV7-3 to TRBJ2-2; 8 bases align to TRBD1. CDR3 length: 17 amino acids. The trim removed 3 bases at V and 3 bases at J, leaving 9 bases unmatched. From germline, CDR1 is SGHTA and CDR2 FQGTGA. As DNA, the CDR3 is TGTGCCAGCAGCTTGGCCCGGACAGGGCCCGACACCGGGGAGCTGTTTTTT. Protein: CASSLARTGPDTGELFF.

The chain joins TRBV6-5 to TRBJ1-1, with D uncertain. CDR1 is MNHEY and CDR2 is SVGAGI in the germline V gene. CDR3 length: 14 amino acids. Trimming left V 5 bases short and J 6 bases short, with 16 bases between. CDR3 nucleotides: TGTGCCAGCAGTAAGAGGGAGGTTAACGCTGAAGCTTTCTTT. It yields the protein CASSKREVNAEAFF.

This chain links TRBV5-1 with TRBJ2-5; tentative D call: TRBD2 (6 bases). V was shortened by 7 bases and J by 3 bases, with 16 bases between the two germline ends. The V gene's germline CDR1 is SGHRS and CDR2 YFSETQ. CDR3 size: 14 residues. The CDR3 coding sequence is TGCGCCAGCGCGGGGATAGGGAAAGAAGAGACCCAGTACTTC. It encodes CASAGIGKEETQYF. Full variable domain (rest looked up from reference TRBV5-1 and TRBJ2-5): KAGVTQTPRYLIKTRGQQVTLSCSPISGHRSVSWYQQTPGQGLQFLFEYFSETQRNKGNFPGRFSGRQFSNSRSEMNVSTLELGDSALYLCASAGIGKEETQYFGPGTRLLVL.

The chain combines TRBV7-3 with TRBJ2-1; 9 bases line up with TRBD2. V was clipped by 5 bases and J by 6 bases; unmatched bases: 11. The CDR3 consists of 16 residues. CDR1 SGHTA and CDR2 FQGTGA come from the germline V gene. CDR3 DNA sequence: TGTGCCAGCAGCCCTGATGTGGCGGGGGGGCTCAATGAGCAGTTCTTC. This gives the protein CASSPDVAGGLNEQFF.

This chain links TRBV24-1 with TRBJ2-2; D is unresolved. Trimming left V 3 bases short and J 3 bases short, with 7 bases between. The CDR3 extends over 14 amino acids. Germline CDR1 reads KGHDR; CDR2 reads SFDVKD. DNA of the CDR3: TGTGCCACCAGTGATCCCTTGTACACCGGGGAGCTGTTTTTT. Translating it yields CATSDPLYTGELFF.

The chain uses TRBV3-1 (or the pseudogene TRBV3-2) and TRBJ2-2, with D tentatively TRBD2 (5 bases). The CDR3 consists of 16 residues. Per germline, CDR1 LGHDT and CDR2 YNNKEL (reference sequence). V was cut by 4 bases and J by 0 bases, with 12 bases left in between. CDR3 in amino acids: CASSPDRTPNTGELFF. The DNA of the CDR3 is TGTGCCAGCAGCCCTGATAGGACTCCGAACACCGGGGAGCTGTTTTTT.

CDR3: CASSYSSGNTIYF. CDR3 coding DNA: TGTGCCAGCAGTTATAGCAGTGGAAACACCATATATTTT. The V call is TRBV6-6, the J call TRBJ1-3; D remains ambiguous. Germline values: CDR1 MNHNY, CDR2 SVGAGI (reference sequence). The V gene lost 3 bases and the J gene lost 3 bases, with 6 bases spanning the gap. The CDR3 consists of 13 residues.

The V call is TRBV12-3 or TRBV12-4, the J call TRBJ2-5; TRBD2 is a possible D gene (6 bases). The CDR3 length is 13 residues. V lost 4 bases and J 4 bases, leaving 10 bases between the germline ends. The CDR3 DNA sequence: TGTGCCAGCAGTTCGGGACTTCGAGAGACCCAGTACTTC. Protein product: CASSSGLRETQYF.

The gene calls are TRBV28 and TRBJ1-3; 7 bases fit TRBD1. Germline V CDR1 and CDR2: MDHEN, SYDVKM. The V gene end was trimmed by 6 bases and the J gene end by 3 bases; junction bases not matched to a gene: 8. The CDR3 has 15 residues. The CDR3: CASREDRAYGNTIYF. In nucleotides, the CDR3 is TGTGCCAGCAGGGAAGACAGGGCTTATGGAAACACCATATATTTT. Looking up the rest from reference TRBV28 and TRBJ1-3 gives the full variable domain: DVKVTQSSRYLVKRTGEKVFLECVQDMDHENMFWYRQDPGLGLRLIYFSYDVKMKEKGDIPEGYSVSREKKERFSLILESASTNQTSMYLCASREDRAYGNTIYFGEGSWLTVV.